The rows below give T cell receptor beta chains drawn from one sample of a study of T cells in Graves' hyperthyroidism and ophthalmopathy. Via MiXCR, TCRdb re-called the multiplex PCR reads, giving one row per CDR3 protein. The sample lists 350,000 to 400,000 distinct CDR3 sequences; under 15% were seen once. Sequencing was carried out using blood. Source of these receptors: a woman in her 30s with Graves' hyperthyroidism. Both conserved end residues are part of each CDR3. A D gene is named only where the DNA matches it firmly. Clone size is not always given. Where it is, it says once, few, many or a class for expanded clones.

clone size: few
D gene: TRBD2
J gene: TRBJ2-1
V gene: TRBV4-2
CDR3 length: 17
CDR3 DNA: TGTGCCAGCAGCCAAGAGGGCGGGCACGGGGGGTACAATGAGCAGTTCTTC
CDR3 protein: CASSQEGGHGGYNEQFF

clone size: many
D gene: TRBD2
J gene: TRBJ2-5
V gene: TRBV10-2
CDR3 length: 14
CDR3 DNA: TGCGCCAGCAGTGACCCTAGCGGGGGGAGGGCCCAGTACTTC
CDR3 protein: CASSDPSGGRAQYF

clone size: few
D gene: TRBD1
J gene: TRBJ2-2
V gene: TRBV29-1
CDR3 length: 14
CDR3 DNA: TGCAGCGTCGGTGACAGGGGAGGTACCGGGGAGCTGTTTTTT
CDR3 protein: CSVGDRGGTGELFF

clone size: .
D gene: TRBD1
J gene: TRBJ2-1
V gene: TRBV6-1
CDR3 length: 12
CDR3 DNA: TGTGTGACAGGGGGGGGCTACGATGAGCAGTTCTTC
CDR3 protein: CVTGGGYDEQFF

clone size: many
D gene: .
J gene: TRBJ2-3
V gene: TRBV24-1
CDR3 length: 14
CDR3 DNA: TGTGCCACCAGTGATCCCGACAGCACAGATACGCAGTATTTT
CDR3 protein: CATSDPDSTDTQYF

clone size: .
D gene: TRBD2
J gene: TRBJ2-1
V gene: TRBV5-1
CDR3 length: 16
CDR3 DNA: TGCGCCAGCAGCTTGGTTCGGCTAGCGGGGGACAATGAGCAGTTCTTC
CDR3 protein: CASSLVRLAGDNEQFF

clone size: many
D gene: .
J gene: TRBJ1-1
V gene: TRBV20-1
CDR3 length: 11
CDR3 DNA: TGCAGTGCTCTTGAGGTCCCTGAAGCTTTCTTT
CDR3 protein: CSALEVPEAFF

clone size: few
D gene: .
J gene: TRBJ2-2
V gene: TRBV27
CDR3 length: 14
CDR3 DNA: TGTGCCAGCAGACAGGGATTGACCACCGGGGAGCTGTTTTTT
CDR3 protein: CASRQGLTTGELFF

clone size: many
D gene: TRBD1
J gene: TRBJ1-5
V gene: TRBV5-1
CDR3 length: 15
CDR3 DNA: TGCGCCAGCAGCCTAGGGACAGCCAGCAATCAGCCCCAGCATTTT
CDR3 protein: CASSLGTASNQPQHF

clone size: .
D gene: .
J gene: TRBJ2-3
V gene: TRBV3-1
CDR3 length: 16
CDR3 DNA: TGTGCCAACAGCCAAGAGGGACTTAAGGGGTACGATACGCAGTATTTT
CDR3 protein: CANSQEGLKGYDTQYF

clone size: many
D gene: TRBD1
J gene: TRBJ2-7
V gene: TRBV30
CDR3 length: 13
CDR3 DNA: TGTGCCTGGGGGACAGGGGTTGCCTACGAGCAGTACTTC
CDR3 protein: CAWGTGVAYEQYF

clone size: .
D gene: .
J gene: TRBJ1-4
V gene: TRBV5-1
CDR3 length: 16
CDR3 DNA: TGCGCCAGCAGCTTGGGACAGATTTACTCTAATGAAAAACTGTTTTTT
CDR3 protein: CASSLGQIYSNEKLFF

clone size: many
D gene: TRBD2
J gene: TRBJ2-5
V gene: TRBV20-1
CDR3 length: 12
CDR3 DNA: TGCAGTGCTGTTAGCGGGATAGAGACCCAGTACTTC
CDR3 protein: CSAVSGIETQYF

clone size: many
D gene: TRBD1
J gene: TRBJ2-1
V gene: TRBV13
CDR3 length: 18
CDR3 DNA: TGTGCCAGCAGCTTAGGGACAGGGGGCACTTTTGGACACGGTAGGCAGTTCTTC
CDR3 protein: CASSLGTGGTFGHGRQFF

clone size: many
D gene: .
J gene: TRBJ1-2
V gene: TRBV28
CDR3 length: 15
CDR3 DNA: TGTGCCAGCGGATCGCCCCTGGGGGGAAGGAGTGGCTACACCTTC
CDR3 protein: CASGSPLGGRSGYTF

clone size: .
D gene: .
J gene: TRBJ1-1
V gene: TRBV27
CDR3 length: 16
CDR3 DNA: TGTGCCAGCAGTTTATATTCGACAGCCATGAACACTGAAGCTTTCTTT
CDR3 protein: CASSLYSTAMNTEAFF

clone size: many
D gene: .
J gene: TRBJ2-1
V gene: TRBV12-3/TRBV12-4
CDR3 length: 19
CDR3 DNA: TGTGCCAGCAGTTTAGGGGGTGGCCAGGGTGTAGGACCAAACAATGAGCAGTTCTTC
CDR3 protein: CASSLGGGQGVGPNNEQFF

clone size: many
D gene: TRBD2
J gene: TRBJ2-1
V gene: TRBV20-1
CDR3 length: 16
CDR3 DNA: TGCAGTGCTAGAGGACCAGGACTAGCGGGGGACAATGAGCAGTTCTTC
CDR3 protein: CSARGPGLAGDNEQFF

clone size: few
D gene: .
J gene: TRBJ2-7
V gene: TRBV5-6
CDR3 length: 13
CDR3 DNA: TGTGCCAGCAGCAACGACACGTCCTACGAGCAGTACTTC
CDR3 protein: CASSNDTSYEQYF

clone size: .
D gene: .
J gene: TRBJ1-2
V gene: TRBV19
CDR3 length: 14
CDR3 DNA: TGTGCCAGTAGTCTCGGGCAGGGGTGGAGCGGCTACACCTTC
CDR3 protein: CASSLGQGWSGYTF

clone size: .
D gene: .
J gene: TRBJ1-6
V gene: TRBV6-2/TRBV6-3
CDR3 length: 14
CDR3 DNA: TGTGCCAGCAGCCTATATAGTGCGAATTCACCCCTCCACTTT
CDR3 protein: CASSLYSANSPLHF

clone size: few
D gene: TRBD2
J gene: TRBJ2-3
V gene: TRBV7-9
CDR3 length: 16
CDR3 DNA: TGTGCCAGCAGCACCAGACTAGCGGGAATGACAGATACGCAGTATTTT
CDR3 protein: CASSTRLAGMTDTQYF

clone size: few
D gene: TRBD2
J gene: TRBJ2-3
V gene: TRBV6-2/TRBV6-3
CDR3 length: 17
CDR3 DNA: TGTGCCAGCAGTTACTCTCTAGGACTAGCGATCACAGATACGCAGTATTTT
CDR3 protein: CASSYSLGLAITDTQYF

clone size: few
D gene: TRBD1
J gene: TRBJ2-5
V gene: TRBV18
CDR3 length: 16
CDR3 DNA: TGTGCCAGCTCACCACTCCCACAGGGGGGAGGAGAGACCCAGTACTTC
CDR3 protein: CASSPLPQGGGETQYF

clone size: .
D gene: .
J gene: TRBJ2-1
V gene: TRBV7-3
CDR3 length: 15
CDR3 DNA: TGTGCCAGCAGCTCGAGCCGATCGATAGGCAATGAGCAGTTCTTC
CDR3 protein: CASSSSRSIGNEQFF

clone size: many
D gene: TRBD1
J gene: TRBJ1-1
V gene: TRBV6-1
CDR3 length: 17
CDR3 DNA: TGTGCCAGCAGTCGGGATCGGACAGGGGGCCTGGGCACTGAAGCTTTCTTT
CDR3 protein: CASSRDRTGGLGTEAFF

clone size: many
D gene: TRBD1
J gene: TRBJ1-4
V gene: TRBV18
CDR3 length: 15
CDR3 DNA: TGTGCCAGCTCACCTCCGGGACAGGCTAATGAAAAACTGTTTTTT
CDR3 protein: CASSPPGQANEKLFF

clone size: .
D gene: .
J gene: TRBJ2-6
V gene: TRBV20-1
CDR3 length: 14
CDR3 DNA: TGCAGTGCTAGTTCTGGGTTTGGGGCCAACGTCCTGACTTTC
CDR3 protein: CSASSGFGANVLTF

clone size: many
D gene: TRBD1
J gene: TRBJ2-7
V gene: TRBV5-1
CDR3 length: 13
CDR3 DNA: TGCGCCAGCAGCGCCACAGGGGCCGACGAGCAGTACTTC
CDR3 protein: CASSATGADEQYF

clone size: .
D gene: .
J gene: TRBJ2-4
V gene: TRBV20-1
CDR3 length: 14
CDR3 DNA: TGCAGTGCTAGAGATAGGGGAGCCAAAAACATTCAGTACTTC
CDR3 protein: CSARDRGAKNIQYF

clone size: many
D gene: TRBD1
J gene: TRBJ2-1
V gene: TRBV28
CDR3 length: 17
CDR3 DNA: TGTGCCAGCGGGGGGACAGGGGGCGTAAGCTCCTACAATGAGCAGTTCTTC
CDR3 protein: CASGGTGGVSSYNEQFF

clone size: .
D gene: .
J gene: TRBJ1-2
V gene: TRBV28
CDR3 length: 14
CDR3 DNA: TGTGCCAGCAGCCAAGATAGCAGGACGTATGGCTACACCTTC
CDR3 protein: CASSQDSRTYGYTF

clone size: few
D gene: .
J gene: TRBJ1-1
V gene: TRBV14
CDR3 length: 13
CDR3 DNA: TGTGCCAGCAGCCAAGTCCCTCGGGGTTGGGCTTTCTTT
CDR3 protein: CASSQVPRGWAFF

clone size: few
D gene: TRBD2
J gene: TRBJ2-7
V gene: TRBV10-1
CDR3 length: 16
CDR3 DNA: TGCGCCAGCAGTCCGAAGACTAGCGGGATTTCCTACGAGCAGTACTTC
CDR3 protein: CASSPKTSGISYEQYF

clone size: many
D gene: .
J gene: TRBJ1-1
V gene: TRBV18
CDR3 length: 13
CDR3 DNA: TGTGCCAGCTCACCATCGGAGGACACTGAAGCTTTCTTT
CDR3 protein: CASSPSEDTEAFF

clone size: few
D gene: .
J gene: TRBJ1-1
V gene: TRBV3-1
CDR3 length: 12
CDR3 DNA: TGTGCCAGCAGCCAGGACAGCGGAGGAGCTTTCTTT
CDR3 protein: CASSQDSGGAFF

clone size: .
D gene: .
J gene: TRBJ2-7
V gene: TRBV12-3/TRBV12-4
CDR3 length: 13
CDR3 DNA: TGTGCCAGCAGTTTAGTAGAGAGGTACGAGCAGTACTTC
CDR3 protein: CASSLVERYEQYF

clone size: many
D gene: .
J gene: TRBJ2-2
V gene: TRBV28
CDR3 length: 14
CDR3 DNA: TGTGCCAGCAGGAAAATCTCGAACACCGGGGAGCTGTTTTTT
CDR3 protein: CASRKISNTGELFF

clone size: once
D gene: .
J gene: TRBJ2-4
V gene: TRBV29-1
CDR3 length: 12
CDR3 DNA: TGCAGCGTTTCCAGGGACGAAAACATTCAGTACTTC
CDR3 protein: CSVSRDENIQYF

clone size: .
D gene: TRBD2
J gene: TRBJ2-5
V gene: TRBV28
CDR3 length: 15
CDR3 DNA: TGTGCCAGCAGTTCCCCGGGGAGGGAGGGGGAGACCCAGTACTTC
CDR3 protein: CASSSPGREGETQYF

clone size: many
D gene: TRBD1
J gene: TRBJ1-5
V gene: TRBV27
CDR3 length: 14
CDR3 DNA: TGTGCCAGCTGGACAGGGGGCTTCAATCAGCCCCAGCATTTT
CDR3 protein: CASWTGGFNQPQHF

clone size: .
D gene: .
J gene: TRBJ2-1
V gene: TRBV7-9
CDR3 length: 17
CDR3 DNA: TGTGCCAGCAGCCGATTGACTATCGGGAATCCCTACAATGAGCAGTTCTTC
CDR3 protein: CASSRLTIGNPYNEQFF

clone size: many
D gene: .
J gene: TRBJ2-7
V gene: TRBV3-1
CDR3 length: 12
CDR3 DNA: TGTGCCAGCAGCCAAGTTAGTCACGAGCAGTACTTC
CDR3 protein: CASSQVSHEQYF

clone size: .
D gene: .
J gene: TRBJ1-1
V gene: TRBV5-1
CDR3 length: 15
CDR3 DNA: TGCGCCAGCAGCTCAAAAGGGACGGTGAACACTGAAGCTTTCTTT
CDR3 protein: CASSSKGTVNTEAFF

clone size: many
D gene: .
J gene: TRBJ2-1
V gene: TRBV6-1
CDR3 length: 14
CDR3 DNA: TGTGCCACGGAGGGGCCGGGGGCGCAAAATGAGCAGTTCTTC
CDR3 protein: CATEGPGAQNEQFF

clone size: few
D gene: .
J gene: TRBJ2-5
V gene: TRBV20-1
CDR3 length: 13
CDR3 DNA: TGCAGTGCTGGAGACAGAAGGGGGGAGACCCAGTACTTC
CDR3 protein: CSAGDRRGETQYF

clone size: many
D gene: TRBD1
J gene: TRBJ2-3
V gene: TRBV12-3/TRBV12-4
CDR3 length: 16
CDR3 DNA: TGTGCCAGCAGTCTGATGGACAGGGGAAGCACAGATACGCAGTATTTT
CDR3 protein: CASSLMDRGSTDTQYF

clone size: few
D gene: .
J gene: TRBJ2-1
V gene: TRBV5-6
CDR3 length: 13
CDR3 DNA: TGTGCCAGCACGAGGAAGGGGAACAATGAGCAGTTCTTC
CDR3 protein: CASTRKGNNEQFF

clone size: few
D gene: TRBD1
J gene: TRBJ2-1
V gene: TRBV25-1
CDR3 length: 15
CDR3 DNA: TGTGCCAGCAGTGAATATTCGGGACAGGGAAATGAGCAGTTCTTC
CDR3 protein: CASSEYSGQGNEQFF

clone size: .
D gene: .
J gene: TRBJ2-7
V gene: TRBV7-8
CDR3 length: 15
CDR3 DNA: TGTGCCAGCAGCTTAATGTACAGCGGAACCTACGAGCAGTACTTC
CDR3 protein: CASSLMYSGTYEQYF

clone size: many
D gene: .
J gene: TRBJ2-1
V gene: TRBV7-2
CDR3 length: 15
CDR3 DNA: TGTGCCAGCAGCTTAGGGGCGGGAAGCTACAATGAGCAGTTCTTC
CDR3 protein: CASSLGAGSYNEQFF

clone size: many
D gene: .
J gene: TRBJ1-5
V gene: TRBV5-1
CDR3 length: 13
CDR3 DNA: TGCGCCAGCAGCTTTACTCCGAATCAGCCCCAGCATTTT
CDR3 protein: CASSFTPNQPQHF

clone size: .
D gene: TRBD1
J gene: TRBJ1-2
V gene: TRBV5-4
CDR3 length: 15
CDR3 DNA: TGTGCCAGCTGGGCAGGGGGCGCGTCTCCTAATGGCTACACCTTC
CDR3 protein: CASWAGGASPNGYTF